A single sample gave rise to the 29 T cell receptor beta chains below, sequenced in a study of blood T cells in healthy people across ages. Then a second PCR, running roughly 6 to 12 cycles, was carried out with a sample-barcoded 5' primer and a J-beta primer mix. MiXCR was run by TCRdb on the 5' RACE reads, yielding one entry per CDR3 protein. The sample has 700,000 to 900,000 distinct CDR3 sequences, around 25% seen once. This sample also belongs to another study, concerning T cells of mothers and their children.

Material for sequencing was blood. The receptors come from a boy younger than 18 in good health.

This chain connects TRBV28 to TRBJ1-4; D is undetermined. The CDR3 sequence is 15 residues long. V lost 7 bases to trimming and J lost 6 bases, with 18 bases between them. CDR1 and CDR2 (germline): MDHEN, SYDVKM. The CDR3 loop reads CASNPEPGRYEKLFF. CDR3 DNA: TGTGCCAGCAACCCTGAACCCGGTAGATATGAAAAACTGTTTTTT.

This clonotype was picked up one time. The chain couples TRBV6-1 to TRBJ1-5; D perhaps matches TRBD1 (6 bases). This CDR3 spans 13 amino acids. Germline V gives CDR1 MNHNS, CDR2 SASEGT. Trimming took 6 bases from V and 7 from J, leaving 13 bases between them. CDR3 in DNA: TGTGCCAGCAGGTCGGGGGCGCGGCAGCCCCAGCATTTT. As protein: CASRSGARQPQHF.

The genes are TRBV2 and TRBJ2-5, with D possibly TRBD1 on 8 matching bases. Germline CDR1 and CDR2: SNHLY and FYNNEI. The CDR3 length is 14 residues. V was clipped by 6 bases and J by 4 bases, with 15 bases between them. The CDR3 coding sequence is TGTGCCAGCAGAGACAGGGGCGGGGGAGAGACCCAGTACTTC. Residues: CASRDRGGGETQYF.

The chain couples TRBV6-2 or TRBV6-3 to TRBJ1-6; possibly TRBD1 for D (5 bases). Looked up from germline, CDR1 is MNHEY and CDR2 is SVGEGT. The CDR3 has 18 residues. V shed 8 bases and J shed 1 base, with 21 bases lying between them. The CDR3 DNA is TGTGCCAGCTTTGGGGTCGGGGGTCGAGAATCCTATAATTCACCCCTCCACTTT. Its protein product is CASFGVGGRESYNSPLHF.

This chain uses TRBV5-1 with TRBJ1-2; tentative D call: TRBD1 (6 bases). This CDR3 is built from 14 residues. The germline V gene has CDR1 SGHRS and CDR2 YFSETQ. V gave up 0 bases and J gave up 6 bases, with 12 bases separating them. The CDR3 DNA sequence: TGCGCCAGCAGCTTGGAAGGGGGGTCCCATGGCTACACCTTC. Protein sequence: CASSLEGGSHGYTF.

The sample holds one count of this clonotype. This CDR3 reads CASSSGPNYDNEQFF. CDR3 DNA: TGTGCCAGTAGTTCGGGACCGAATTACGACAATGAGCAGTTCTTC. The rearrangement uses TRBV19 and TRBJ2-1, with D possibly called TRBD1 or TRBD2 (5 bases each). Trimming stripped 5 bases from V and 5 bases from J, with 16 bases between. From germline, CDR1 is LNHDA and CDR2 SQIVND (reference sequence). This CDR3 region has 15 residues.

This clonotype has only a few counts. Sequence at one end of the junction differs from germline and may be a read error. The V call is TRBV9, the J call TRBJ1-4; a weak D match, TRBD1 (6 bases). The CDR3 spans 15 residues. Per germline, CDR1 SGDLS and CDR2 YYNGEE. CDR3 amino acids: CASSASGAVNEKLFF. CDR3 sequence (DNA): TGTGCCAGCAGCGCGTCAGGGGCGGTTAATGAGAAACTGTTTTTT.

The CDR3, as DNA: TGTGCCAGCAGTTCCTCTCAAGGGTCCGGGGAGCTGTTTTTT. It is translated as CASSSSQGSGELFF. The chain employs TRBV27 and TRBJ2-2; D is unresolved. CDR3 length: 14 residues. Looked up from germline, CDR1 is MNHEY and CDR2 is SMNVEV (reference sequence). V was clipped by 4 bases and J by 6 bases, with 12 bases between them.

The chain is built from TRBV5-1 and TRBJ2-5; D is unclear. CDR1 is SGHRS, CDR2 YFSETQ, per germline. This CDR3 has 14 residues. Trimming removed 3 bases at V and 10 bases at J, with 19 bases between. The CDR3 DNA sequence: TGCGCCAGCAGCTGGAACGACCGAAAACTGGGCCAGTACTTC. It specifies CASSWNDRKLGQYF.

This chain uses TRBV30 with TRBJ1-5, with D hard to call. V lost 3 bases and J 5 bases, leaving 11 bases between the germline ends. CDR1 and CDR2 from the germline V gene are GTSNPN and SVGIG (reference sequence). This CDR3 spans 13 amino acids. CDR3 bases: TGTGCCTGGAGCCTTCTTAGAGATCAGCCCCAGCATTTT. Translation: CAWSLLRDQPQHF.

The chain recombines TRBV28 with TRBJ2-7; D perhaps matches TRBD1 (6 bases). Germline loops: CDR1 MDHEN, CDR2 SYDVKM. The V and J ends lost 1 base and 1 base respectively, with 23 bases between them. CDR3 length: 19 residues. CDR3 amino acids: CASSLYTGFLTQVSYEQYF. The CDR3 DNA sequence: TGTGCCAGCAGTTTATATACAGGGTTTCTAACTCAAGTTTCCTACGAGCAGTACTTC.

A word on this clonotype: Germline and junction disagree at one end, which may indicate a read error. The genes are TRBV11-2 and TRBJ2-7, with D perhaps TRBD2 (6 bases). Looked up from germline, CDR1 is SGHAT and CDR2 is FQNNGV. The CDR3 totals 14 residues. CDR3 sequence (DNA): TGTGCCAGCAGCCCCCATGGAGGGGCATACGAGCAATACTTC. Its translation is CASSPHGGAYEQYF.

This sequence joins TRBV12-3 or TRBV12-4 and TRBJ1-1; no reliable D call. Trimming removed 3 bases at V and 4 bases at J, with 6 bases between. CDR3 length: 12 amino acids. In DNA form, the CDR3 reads TGTGCCAGCAGTTTCCGGTTCACTGAAGCTTTCTTT. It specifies CASSFRFTEAFF.

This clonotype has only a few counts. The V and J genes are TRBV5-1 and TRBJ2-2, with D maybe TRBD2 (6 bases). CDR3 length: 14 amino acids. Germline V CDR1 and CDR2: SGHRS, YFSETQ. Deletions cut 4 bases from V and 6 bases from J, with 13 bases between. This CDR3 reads CASSVVGGAGELFF. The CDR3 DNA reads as TGCGCCAGCAGCGTCGTCGGCGGGGCCGGGGAGCTGTTTTTT.

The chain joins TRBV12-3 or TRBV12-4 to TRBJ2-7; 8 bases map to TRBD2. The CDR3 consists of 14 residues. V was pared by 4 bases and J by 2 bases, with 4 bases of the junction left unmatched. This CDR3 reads CASSSLAATYEQYF. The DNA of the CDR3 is TGTGCCAGCAGTTCACTAGCGGCCACCTACGAGCAGTACTTC.

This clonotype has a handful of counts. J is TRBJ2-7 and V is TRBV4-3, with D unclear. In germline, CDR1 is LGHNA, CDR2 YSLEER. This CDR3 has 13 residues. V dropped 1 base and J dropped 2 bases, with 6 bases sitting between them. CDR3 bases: TGCGCCAGCAGCCAAGGGTACACCTACGAGCAGTACTTC. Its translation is CASSQGYTYEQYF.

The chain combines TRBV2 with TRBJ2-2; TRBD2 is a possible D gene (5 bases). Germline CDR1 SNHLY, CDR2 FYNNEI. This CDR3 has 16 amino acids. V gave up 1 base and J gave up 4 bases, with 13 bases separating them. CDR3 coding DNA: TGTGCCAGCAGTGAAGAGTGGAGGACCTCCACCGGGGAGCTGTTTTTT. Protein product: CASSEEWRTSTGELFF.

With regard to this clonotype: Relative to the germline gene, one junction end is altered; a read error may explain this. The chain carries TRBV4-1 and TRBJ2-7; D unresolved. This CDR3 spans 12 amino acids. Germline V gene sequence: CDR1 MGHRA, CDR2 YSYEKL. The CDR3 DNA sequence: TGCGCCAGCAGCCCCCGTCCCCGTATTGCCAATTTC. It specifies CASSPRPRIANF.

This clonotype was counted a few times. CDR3 residues: CASSQDPLGREDGYTF. The CDR3 DNA reads TGTGCCAGCAGCCAAGATCCTCTCGGGCGCGAGGATGGCTACACCTTC. V and J are TRBV14 and TRBJ1-2, with D hard to call. The ends were cut back, 0 bases at V and 6 bases at J, with 17 bases in the middle. CDR1 and CDR2 from the germline V gene are SGHDN and FVKESK. This CDR3 has 16 residues.

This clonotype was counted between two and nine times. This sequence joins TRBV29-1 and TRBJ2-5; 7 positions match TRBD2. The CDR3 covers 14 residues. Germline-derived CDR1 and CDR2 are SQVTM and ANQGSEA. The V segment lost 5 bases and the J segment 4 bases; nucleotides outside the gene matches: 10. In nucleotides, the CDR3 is TGCAGCGTTCTGATGGGAGCGGGGTCAGAGACCCAGTACTTC. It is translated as CSVLMGAGSETQYF.

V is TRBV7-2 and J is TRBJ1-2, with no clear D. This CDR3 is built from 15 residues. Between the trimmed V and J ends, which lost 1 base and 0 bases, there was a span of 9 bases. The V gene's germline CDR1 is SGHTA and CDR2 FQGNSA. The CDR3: CASSLDPLPNYGYTF. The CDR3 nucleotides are TGTGCCAGCAGCTTAGATCCTCTACCTAACTATGGCTACACCTTC.

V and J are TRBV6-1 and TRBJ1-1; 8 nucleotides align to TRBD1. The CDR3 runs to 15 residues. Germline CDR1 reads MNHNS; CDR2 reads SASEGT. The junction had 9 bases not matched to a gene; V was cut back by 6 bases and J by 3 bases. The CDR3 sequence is CASSRTGNRDTEAFF. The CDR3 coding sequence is TGTGCCAGCAGCCGGACAGGGAATAGGGACACTGAAGCTTTCTTT.

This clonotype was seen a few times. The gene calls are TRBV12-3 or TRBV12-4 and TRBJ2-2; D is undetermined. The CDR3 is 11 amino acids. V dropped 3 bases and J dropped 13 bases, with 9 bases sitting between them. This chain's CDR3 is CASSFSLWLFF. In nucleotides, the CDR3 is TGTGCCAGCAGTTTCTCTCTATGGCTGTTTTTT.

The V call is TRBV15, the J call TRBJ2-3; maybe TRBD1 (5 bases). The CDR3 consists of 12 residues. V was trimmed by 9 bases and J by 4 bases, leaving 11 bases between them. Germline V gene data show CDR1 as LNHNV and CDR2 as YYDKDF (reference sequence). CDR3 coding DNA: TGTGCCACTAAGGGGCTAGCAGATACGCAGTATTTT. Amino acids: CATKGLADTQYF.

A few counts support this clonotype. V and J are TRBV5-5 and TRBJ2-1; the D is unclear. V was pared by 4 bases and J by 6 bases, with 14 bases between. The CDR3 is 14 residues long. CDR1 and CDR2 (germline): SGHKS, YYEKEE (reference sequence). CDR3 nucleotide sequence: TGTGCCAGCAGCCGAGACTGGCTTGGCAATGAGCAGTTCTTC. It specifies CASSRDWLGNEQFF.

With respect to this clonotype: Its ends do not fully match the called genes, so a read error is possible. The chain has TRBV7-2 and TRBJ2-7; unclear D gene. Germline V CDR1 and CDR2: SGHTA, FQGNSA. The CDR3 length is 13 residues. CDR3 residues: CASSLALHYERYF. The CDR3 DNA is TGTGCCAGCAGCTTAGCCCTACACTACGAGCGGTACTTC.

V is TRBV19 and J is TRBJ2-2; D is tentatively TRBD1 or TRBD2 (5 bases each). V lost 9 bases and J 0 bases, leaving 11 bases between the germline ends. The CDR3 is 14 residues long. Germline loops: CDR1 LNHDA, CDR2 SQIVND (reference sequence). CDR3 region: CASRGAANTGELFF. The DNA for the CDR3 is TGTGCCAGCCGAGGGGCGGCGAACACCGGGGAGCTGTTTTTT.

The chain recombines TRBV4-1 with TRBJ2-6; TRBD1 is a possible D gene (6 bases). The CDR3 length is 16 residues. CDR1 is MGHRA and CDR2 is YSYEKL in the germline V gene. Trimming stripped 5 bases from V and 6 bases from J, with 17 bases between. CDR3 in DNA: TGCGCCAGCAGCGCCCGGGACATTGCGGAGGCCAACGTCCTGACTTTC. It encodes CASSARDIAEANVLTF.

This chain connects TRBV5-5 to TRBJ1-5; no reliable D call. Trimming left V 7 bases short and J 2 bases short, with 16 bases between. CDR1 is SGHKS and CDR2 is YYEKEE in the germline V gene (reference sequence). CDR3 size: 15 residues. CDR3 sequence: CASGHSSAGNQPQHF. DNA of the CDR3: TGTGCCAGCGGCCACAGCTCAGCGGGCAATCAGCCCCAGCATTTT.